A single sample gave rise to the 32 T cell receptor beta chains below, sequenced in a study of cytomegalovirus exposure and HLA in healthy donors. Repertoires were generated with immunoSEQ multiplex PCR, while TCRdb's copy carries only in-frame clones and drops some. The sample lists about 160,000 clones, roughly nine tenths occurring once. Sequenced: PBMCs. The receptors derive from a woman aged 25 to 45 in good health and CMV-seronegative.

The chain links TRBV28 to TRBJ1-2; 9 bases match TRBD1. The CDR3 runs to 14 residues. Trimming took 9 bases from V and 6 from J; bases not matched to a gene: 11. Germline CDR1 reads MDHEN; CDR2 reads SYDVKM. CDR3 loop: CASRRDRVLDGYTF. The CDR3 coding sequence is TGTGCCAGTCGCCGGGACAGGGTTTTGGATGGCTACACCTTC.

The chain recombines TRBV6-4 with TRBJ1-2; TRBD1 matches at 8 bases. Per the germline V gene, CDR1 is MRHNA and CDR2 is SNTAGT. The CDR3 length is 13 residues. Trimming took 5 bases from V and 6 from J; bases not matched to a gene: 5. The CDR3 nucleotides read TGTGCCAGCAGTAGGACAGGGCGAGATGGCTACACCTTC. Translating it yields CASSRTGRDGYTF.

This chain joins TRBV7-9 and TRBJ2-7; either TRBD1 or TRBD2 may supply D (5 bases each). This CDR3 region has 18 residues. The germline V and J ends were trimmed by 1 base and 3 bases, with 22 bases remaining between them. Germline V gene sequence: CDR1 SEHNR, CDR2 FQNEAQ (reference sequence). CDR3 nucleotides: TGTGCCAGCAGCTTAGTAGGGGCCGGGACCCCCAAAGACTACGAGCAGTACTTC. This gives the protein CASSLVGAGTPKDYEQYF.

V is TRBV2 and J is TRBJ2-5; TRBD2 matches at 11 bases. V lost 4 bases and J lost 5; bases outside the gene matches: 9. This CDR3 region has 16 residues. CDR1 SNHLY and CDR2 FYNNEI come from the germline V gene. The CDR3 region is CASSATIAGGRETQYF. The CDR3 bases are TGTGCCAGCAGTGCAACAATAGCGGGGGGGAGGGAGACCCAGTACTTC. The variable domain in full, completed from reference TRBV2 and TRBJ2-5, reads EPEVTQTPSHQVTQMGQEVILRCVPISNHLYFYWYRQILGQKVEFLVSFYNNEISEKSEIFDDQFSVERPDGSNFTLKIRSTKLEDSAMYFCASSATIAGGRETQYFGPGTRLLVL.

V usage is TRBV14 and J usage is TRBJ2-7; D is ambiguous. Trimming shortened V by 4 bases and J by 6 bases, and 13 bases separated the two germline ends. The length of the CDR3 is 13 residues. Germline V CDR1 and CDR2: SGHDN, FVKESK. DNA for the CDR3: TGTGCCAGCAGCCCGACCCGAATCGGCGAGCAGTACTTC. It translates to CASSPTRIGEQYF.

The chain joins TRBV7-9 to TRBJ1-5; D is unresolved. This CDR3 has 13 residues. Germline-derived CDR1 and CDR2 are SEHNR and FQNEAQ (reference sequence). V lost 3 bases to trimming and J lost 7 bases, with 10 bases between them. This chain's CDR3 is CASSLAVGQPQHF. The CDR3 nucleotides read TGTGCCAGCAGCTTGGCGGTCGGGCAGCCCCAGCATTTT. The complete variable domain, with remaining parts taken from reference TRBV7-9 and TRBJ1-5, reads DTGVSQNPRHKITKRGQNVTFRCDPISEHNRLYWYRQTLGQGPEFLTYFQNEAQLEKSRLLSDRFSAERPKGSFSTLEIQRTEQGDSAMYLCASSLAVGQPQHFGDGTRLSIL.

The rearrangement links TRBV5-1 to TRBJ2-1; D perhaps matches TRBD2 (5 bases). Per germline, CDR1 SGHRS and CDR2 YFSETQ. This CDR3 spans 12 amino acids. With 6 bases removed from V and 6 bases from J, the gap between germline ends came to 10 bases. The CDR3 bases are TGCGCCAGCAACTATGCGGGCAATGAGCAGTTCTTC. The encoded protein is CASNYAGNEQFF.

The CDR3 is CASSPDRSLAFF. The CDR3 bases are TGTGCCAGCAGCCCGGACAGATCTCTAGCTTTCTTT. The chain employs TRBV6-5 and TRBJ1-1, with D perhaps TRBD1 (6 bases). Between the trimmed V and J ends, which lost 6 bases and 10 bases, there was a span of 15 bases. The CDR3 covers 12 residues. Germline V gene sequence: CDR1 MNHEY, CDR2 SVGAGI.

The V call is TRBV7-8, the J call TRBJ2-5, with TRBD2 matching over 13 bases. The CDR3 has 16 residues. After removal of 5 bases from V and 0 bases from J, the junction contained 3 bases not matched to a gene. Germline values: CDR1 SGHVS, CDR2 FQNEAQ. In DNA, the CDR3 is TGTGCCAGCAGCAAACTAGCGGGGGGGTACCAAGAGACCCAGTACTTC. It translates to CASSKLAGGYQETQYF.

Concerning this clone: The DNA is omitted, as the CDR3 cannot be located on it reliably, and the CDR3 follows TCRdb's listing. This sequence joins TRBV27 and TRBJ2-5; the table's TRBD2 call for D was not verified on the DNA. Inclusive of both ends, the CDR3 amounts to 19 amino acids. In germline, CDR1 is MNHEY, CDR2 SMNVEV (reference sequence). CDR3 residues: CASSFNAPKRPSTSGGQYF.

The chain couples TRBV7-9 to TRBJ1-3, with TRBD1 identical over 10 bases. CDR3 length: 15 residues. Germline V lookup: CDR1 SEHNR, CDR2 FQNEAQ (reference sequence). V dropped 5 bases and J dropped 8; count of bases not matched to a gene: 9. In nucleotides, the CDR3 is TGTGCCAGCAGCATGTACGGACAGGGGGAGGACACCATATATTTT. Protein sequence: CASSMYGQGEDTIYF.

This chain links TRBV6-1 with TRBJ1-1, with TRBD1 matching 8 bases. The V segment lost 6 bases and the J segment 3 bases; nucleotides outside the gene matches: 3. This CDR3 has 13 amino acids. CDR1 is MNHNS and CDR2 is SASEGT in the germline V gene. The CDR3 spells CASRPTGDTEAFF. The CDR3 DNA reads TGTGCCAGCAGACCGACAGGGGACACTGAAGCTTTCTTT.

The rearrangement joins TRBV29-1 to TRBJ2-3, with 11 bases that match TRBD1. Germline V lookup: CDR1 SQVTM, CDR2 ANQGSEA. V lost 3 bases and J lost 0; bases outside the gene matches: 11. The CDR3 spans 18 residues. CDR3 residues: CSVDPGTGGAMSTDTQYF. The CDR3 bases are TGCAGCGTTGATCCCGGGACAGGGGGGGCAATGAGCACAGATACGCAGTATTTT.

This chain connects TRBV5-1 to TRBJ1-1, with D hard to call. CDR3 length: 15 residues. V was cut by 0 bases and J by 0 bases, with 9 bases left in between. Germline V lookup: CDR1 SGHRS, CDR2 YFSETQ. The CDR3 is CASSLASALNTEAFF. The CDR3 region has the DNA TGCGCCAGCAGCTTGGCCTCGGCACTGAACACTGAAGCTTTCTTT.

The genes are TRBV10-3 and TRBJ1-5; D may be TRBD1 (6 bases). This CDR3 is built from 13 residues. Per the germline V gene, CDR1 is ENHRY and CDR2 is SYGVKD. V was shortened by 11 bases and J by 4 bases, with 15 bases between the two germline ends. The CDR3 loop is CAVAGQGNQPQHF. The CDR3 DNA reads as TGTGCCGTAGCCGGGCAGGGGAATCAGCCCCAGCATTTT.

The chain is built from TRBV5-1 and TRBJ2-1; 10 bases line up with TRBD1. The CDR3 is 20 amino acids. Looked up from germline, CDR1 is SGHRS and CDR2 is YFSETQ. Unmatched junction bases numbered 16, after V lost 4 bases and J lost 0 bases. The CDR3 region has the DNA TGCGCCAGCAGCACAATACCGGGACAGGGGCGCGCCCTCTCCTACAATGAGCAGTTCTTC. This gives the protein CASSTIPGQGRALSYNEQFF. Full variable domain (remainder filled in from reference TRBV5-1 and TRBJ2-1): KAGVTQTPRYLIKTRGQQVTLSCSPISGHRSVSWYQQTPGQGLQFLFEYFSETQRNKGNFPGRFSGRQFSNSRSEMNVSTLELGDSALYLCASSTIPGQGRALSYNEQFFGPGTRLTVL.

This clone was detected once. The chain recombines TRBV29-1 with TRBJ2-7, with D perhaps matching TRBD2 (6 bases). This CDR3 has 12 amino acids. V was cut by 1 base and J by 6 bases, with 10 bases left in between. Germline CDR1 is SQVTM and CDR2 is ANQGSEA. This CDR3 is CSVEGLGGEQYF. As DNA, the CDR3 is TGCAGCGTTGAAGGTCTGGGGGGCGAGCAGTACTTC.

The V gene is TRBV19, the J gene TRBJ1-5; TRBD1 aligns across 12 bases. The CDR3 spans 16 residues. Looked up from germline, CDR1 is LNHDA and CDR2 is SQIVND (reference sequence). V shed 5 bases, J shed 6 bases, and the junction held 8 bases outside the gene matches. CDR3 region: CASSLPGQGAGQPQHF. CDR3 bases: TGTGCCAGTAGTCTGCCGGGACAGGGGGCCGGTCAGCCCCAGCATTTT.

This chain links TRBV7-9 with TRBJ2-5; 13 bases map to TRBD2. The CDR3 covers 16 residues. V lost 8 bases to trimming and J lost 1 base; unmatched junction nucleotides: 7. Germline loops: CDR1 SEHNR, CDR2 FQNEAQ (reference sequence). The CDR3 region is CASGIGTSGTQETQYF. The CDR3 DNA reads TGTGCCAGCGGTATAGGGACTAGCGGGACCCAAGAGACCCAGTACTTC.

The CDR3 loop reads CASSYSSGLPDTQYF. The CDR3 DNA reads TGTGCCAGCAGTTACTCTAGCGGGCTCCCCGATACGCAGTATTTT. The genes are TRBV6-5 and TRBJ2-3; the match to TRBD2 covers 7 bases. CDR1 and CDR2 (germline): MNHEY, SVGAGI. The CDR3 runs to 15 residues. Trimming removed 0 bases from V and 6 bases from J; junction bases left unmatched: 6.

This chain connects TRBV6-1 to TRBJ2-2; 8 nucleotides align to TRBD2. The CDR3 covers 15 residues. V lost 2 bases, J lost 1 base, and 0 bases stayed unmatched. The germline V gene has CDR1 MNHNS and CDR2 SASEGT. The CDR3 here is CASSETSGNTGELFF. The CDR3 region has the DNA TGTGCCAGCAGTGAAACTAGCGGGAACACCGGGGAGCTGTTTTTT.

The genes are TRBV7-6 and TRBJ2-1; TRBD2 matches at 12 bases. Losses at the gene ends were 3 bases for V and 3 bases for J; bases not matched to a gene: 3. The CDR3 consists of 16 residues. Germline V lookup: CDR1 SGHVS, CDR2 FNYEAQ. The CDR3 is CASSLTSGGNYNEQFF. CDR3 sequence (DNA): TGTGCCAGCAGCTTGACTAGCGGGGGAAACTACAATGAGCAGTTCTTC.

This clone was found once. CDR3 region: CASSQKTGQYSNQPQHF. CDR3 nucleotide sequence: TGCGCCAGCAGCCAAAAGACAGGGCAGTATAGCAATCAGCCCCAGCATTTT. The chain uses TRBV4-1 and TRBJ1-5; TRBD1 matches at 7 bases. V was pared by 2 bases and J by 0 bases, with 7 bases of the junction left unmatched. Germline CDR1 MGHRA, CDR2 YSYEKL. The CDR3 is 17 residues long.

The chain combines TRBV28 with TRBJ2-7; TRBD1 or TRBD2 may be the D gene (5 bases each). Trimming took off 8 bases at V and 3 bases at J, with 14 bases between the two ends. CDR3 length equals 13 residues. Germline values: CDR1 MDHEN, CDR2 SYDVKM. The CDR3 region is CASGTTDFYEQYF. The CDR3 DNA reads TGTGCCAGCGGGACCACAGACTTCTACGAGCAGTACTTC.

The rearrangement links TRBV14 to TRBJ2-3; tentatively, D is TRBD2 (6 bases). Per the germline V gene, CDR1 is SGHDN and CDR2 is FVKESK. V was clipped by 1 base and J by 4 bases, with 18 bases between them. The CDR3 sequence is 17 residues long. CDR3 sequence reads: CASSQAFRDRGADTQYF. As DNA, the CDR3 is TGTGCCAGCAGCCAAGCCTTCCGGGACCGCGGGGCAGATACGCAGTATTTT.

The chain uses TRBV5-6 and TRBJ2-2; 8 bases align to TRBD1. After removal of 2 bases from V and 2 bases from J, the junction contained 2 bases not matched to a gene. The CDR3 covers 15 residues. The germline gives CDR1 SGHDT, CDR2 YYEEEE. In DNA, the CDR3 is TGTGCCAGCAGCTTCGACAGGGGAAACACCGGGGAGCTGTTTTTT. It codes for CASSFDRGNTGELFF.

This clone was observed a few times. The chain has TRBV2 and TRBJ1-5; possible D gene TRBD1, 5 bases. V was shortened by 5 bases and J by 5 bases, with 16 bases between the two germline ends. Germline loops: CDR1 SNHLY, CDR2 FYNNEI. This CDR3 region has 15 residues. DNA for the CDR3: TGTGCCAGCAGTTTGGGGGGGTTAAACGATCAGCCCCAGCATTTT. Protein: CASSLGGLNDQPQHF.

The chain has TRBV2 and TRBJ1-4; D not resolved. There are 14 residues in the CDR3. The germline CDR1 and CDR2 sequences are SNHLY and FYNNEI. Trimming took off 5 bases at V and 3 bases at J, with 10 bases between the two ends. The CDR3 DNA is TGTGCCAGCAGTCCCTCCGAGGCTAATGAAAAACTGTTTTTT. Its translation: CASSPSEANEKLFF.

The rearrangement links TRBV5-1 to TRBJ2-7; 9 nucleotides line up with TRBD1. V shed 0 bases, J shed 5 bases, and the junction held 3 bases outside the gene matches. This CDR3 contains 14 residues. CDR1 is SGHRS and CDR2 is YFSETQ in the germline V gene. The CDR3 region has the DNA TGCGCCAGCAGCTTGGGGGACAGGGACCACGAGCAGTACTTC. Its translation is CASSLGDRDHEQYF.

The V gene is TRBV5-6, the J gene TRBJ2-3; 9 bases line up with TRBD2. The CDR3 is 16 residues long. Trimming cost V 0 bases and J 4 bases; bases outside gene matches: 6. The germline gives CDR1 SGHDT, CDR2 YYEEEE. The CDR3 nucleotides read TGTGCCAGCAGCTTGGTTCTTGCGGGAGGGGCAGATACGCAGTATTTT. This sequence encodes CASSLVLAGGADTQYF.

This clone has just one count. In nucleotides, the CDR3 is TGCGCCAGCAGCCAAGATCACAGGGTCGATCAGCCCCAGCATTTT. Protein product: CASSQDHRVDQPQHF. The chain has TRBV4-1 and TRBJ1-5, with D possibly being TRBD1 (6 bases). V was cut by 0 bases and J by 5 bases, with 11 bases left in between. CDR3 length: 15 residues. Germline V gene sequence: CDR1 MGHRA, CDR2 YSYEKL.

The genes are TRBV11-2 and TRBJ2-7; 9 bases are shared with TRBD1. Germline V gene data show CDR1 as SGHAT and CDR2 as FQNNGV. The CDR3 is 15 residues long. Trimming took 5 bases from V and 1 from J; bases not matched to a gene: 6. As DNA, the CDR3 is TGTGCCAGCAGCAAACAGGGGGCAAAGTCCTACGAGCAGTACTTC. It codes for CASSKQGAKSYEQYF.